This TCR beta chain was sequenced during a study of cytomegalovirus exposure and HLA in healthy donors. General study findings and limits: Overall, about 160 TCR beta chains were annotated as cytomegalovirus-associated.

Germline CDR1 reads KGHSH; CDR2 reads LQKENI. Trimming removed 2 bases from V and 4 bases from J, with 12 bases in between. The CDR3 is 15 residues long. About this clone itself: The target antigen is unknown.

Measured with immunoSEQ multiplex PCR; TCRdb has only the in-frame clones, and not every one. The table has about 160,000 clones, nearly 90% seen once. Material for sequencing was PBMCs. The receptor was derived from a man aged 18 to 30 in good health and CMV-seropositive. This rearrangement joins TRBV18 to TRBJ1-3; the D gene is possibly TRBD1 (6 bases). The CDR3 loop is CASSPRGISGNTIYF. The CDR3 DNA sequence: TGTGCCAGCTCACCAAGGGGGATATCAGGAAACACCATATATTTT.